This T cell receptor beta chain was profiled in a study of OX40 agonist ivuxolimab in advanced cancers. Overall study findings and caveats: In the expanded peripheral T cells, antigen specificity was never determined. At doses 0.1 to 3.0 mg/kg, CD4+ and CD8+ clones expanded.

Measured with immunoSEQ multiplex PCR; TCRdb has only the in-frame clones, and not every one. The sample shows fewer than 100,000 clones, nearly 95% of them seen only once. CDR1 and CDR2 (germline): LNHDA, SQIVND (reference sequence). This CDR3 spans 14 amino acids. V was shortened by 8 bases and J by 2 bases, with 14 bases between the two germline ends. It was autoimmune disease history or systemic immunosuppression that excluded patients. A remark on this clone: Its antigen is still unknown.

The chain links TRBV19 to TRBJ2-3; D is possibly TRBD2 (5 bases). This specimen consisted of CD4+ or CD8+ T cells sorted from blood, obtained in a trial of the OX40 agonist ivuxolimab. The source is an adult with an advanced solid tumor such as melanoma, head and neck, liver or kidney cancer. For the CDR3, the DNA is TGTGCCAGTCGGGGAGCGGCGGCCACAGATACGCAGTATTTT. Translation: CASRGAAATDTQYF. The full variable domain, its missing parts supplied by reference TRBV19 and TRBJ2-3, is DGGITQSPKYLFRKEGQNVTLSCEQNLNHDAMYWYRQDPGQGLRLIYYSQIVNDFQKGDIAEGYSVSREKKESFPLTVTSAQKNPTAFYLCASRGAAATDTQYFGPGTRLTVL.